These 20 T cell receptor beta chains were all obtained from the same sample, sequenced in a study of T cell repertoires in cytomegalovirus infection (dated by TCRdb to between 2017 and 2020). The data were produced on an Illumina HiSeq 1500. TCRdb trimmed public reads at Q25 via fastp, called clones via MiXCR and kept in-frame beta chains. Each entry is one CDR3 protein sequence, shown with its most common DNA and genes. The sample contains 130,000 or so distinct CDR3 sequences, about 6.5% of them found a single time. Roughly 18% of the sample belongs to the ten largest clones. Sequenced material: PBMCs. These receptors were obtained from a human donor in good health (CMV status not recorded). Some clones in this sample may be carry-over from other donors' samples.

As concerns this clonotype: This clone may be a read error of a much larger clone one base away. This chain joins TRBV20-1 and TRBJ2-1; 10 positions agree with TRBD2. Germline V lookup: CDR1 DFQATT, CDR2 SNEGSKA (reference sequence). This CDR3 region has 16 residues. The J segment lost 6 bases and the V segment lost 6 bases, leaving 14 bases of the junction unmatched. This chain's CDR3 is CSADEITSGACNEQFF. For the CDR3, the DNA is TGCAGTGCGGATGAGATCACTAGCGGGGCCTGCAATGAGCAGTTCTTC.

This clonotype was counted at least ten times. The chain combines TRBV7-2 with TRBJ1-4; D might be TRBD1 (6 bases). Germline V gene sequence: CDR1 SGHTA, CDR2 FQGNSA. The length of the CDR3 is 15 residues. V was cut by 7 bases and J by 7 bases, with 19 bases left in between. In nucleotides, the CDR3 is TGTGCCAGCACCCCCCGGGGGGGGGCGGGTGAAAAACTGTTTTTT. Translating it yields CASTPRGGAGEKLFF.

The chain couples TRBV14 to TRBJ1-4; the match to TRBD1 covers 8 bases. Germline V lookup: CDR1 SGHDN, CDR2 FVKESK. The CDR3 runs 15 residues. V shed 1 base, J shed 8 bases, and the junction held 6 bases outside the gene matches. CDR3 bases: TGTGCCAGCAGCCAAGGGACAGGGATAAGGGAAAAACTGTTTTTT. Its translation is CASSQGTGIREKLFF.

At least ten counts were recorded for this clonotype. The chain links TRBV29-1 to TRBJ2-1; possibly TRBD1 or TRBD2 for D (6 bases each). In germline, CDR1 is SQVTM, CDR2 ANQGSEA. The CDR3 extends over 11 amino acids. The V and J ends lost 7 bases and 6 bases respectively, with 10 bases between them. The DNA for the CDR3 is TGCAGCGGGGGGGCCGTCAATGAGCAGTTCTTC. This translates into CSGGAVNEQFF.

This clonotype occurred a few times. The chain carries TRBV12-3 or TRBV12-4 and TRBJ2-1; 9 bases match TRBD1. This CDR3 is 14 amino acids long. V shed 6 bases, J shed 7 bases, and the junction held 7 bases outside the gene matches. CDR3 region: CASSTGGIGNEQFF. CDR3 DNA: TGTGCCAGCAGCACAGGGGGCATCGGGAATGAGCAGTTCTTC.

DNA of the CDR3: TGCAGTGCTATTAATACAAACGAGCAGTACTTC. Translation gives CSAINTNEQYF. The V gene is TRBV20-1, the J gene TRBJ2-7; D gene ambiguous. The CDR3 loop spans 11 amino acids. Germline-derived CDR1 and CDR2 are DFQATT and SNEGSKA (reference sequence). V was trimmed by 4 bases and J by 5 bases, leaving 9 bases between them.

This clonotype was counted between two and nine times. J is TRBJ1-3 and V is TRBV29-1, with D unclear. From germline, CDR1 is SQVTM and CDR2 ANQGSEA. Trimming removed 3 bases at V and 4 bases at J, with 10 bases between. The CDR3 totals 13 residues. The CDR3 is CSVDYTGGNTIYF. The CDR3 DNA reads as TGCAGCGTTGATTATACGGGAGGAAACACCATATATTTT.

This clonotype was seen many times. The chain recombines TRBV7-8 with TRBJ2-7; D ambiguous. V lost 5 bases, J lost 3 bases, and 14 bases lay in between. CDR3 size: 14 residues. The germline CDR1 and CDR2 sequences are SGHVS and FQNEAQ. CDR3 nucleotides: TGTGCCAGCAGCCCGGACCTCCTTATCTACGAGCAGTACTTC. Encoded protein: CASSPDLLIYEQYF.

In its sample, this clonotype was seen many times. The V and J genes are TRBV28 and TRBJ1-2; D is unclear. The CDR3 runs to 15 residues. Per germline, CDR1 MDHEN and CDR2 SYDVKM. Trimming left V 4 bases short and J 8 bases short, with 20 bases between. The CDR3 sequence is CASSSPDGIGGGYTF. The CDR3, as DNA: TGTGCCAGCAGTTCGCCGGACGGCATAGGTGGCGGCTACACCTTC.

This clonotype was seen repeatedly, ten times or more. This chain connects TRBV7-2 to TRBJ2-1, with 12 positions matching TRBD2. The germline CDR1 and CDR2 sequences are SGHTA and FQGNSA. With 5 bases clipped from V and 6 bases from J, the junction kept 5 bases outside the gene matches. The CDR3 runs to 15 residues. CDR3 coding DNA: TGTGCCAGCAGCGACTCTAGCGGGGGGGCCAATGAGCAGTTCTTC. Translated, it gives CASSDSSGGANEQFF.

This clonotype occurred many times. This chain uses TRBV11-3 with TRBJ2-7; D gene unclear. Trimming removed 0 bases at V and 3 bases at J, with 3 bases between. Germline loops: CDR1 SGHNT, CDR2 YENEEA. This CDR3 has 12 amino acids. The DNA of the CDR3 is TGTGCCAGCAGCTTAGATGACTACGAGCAGTACTTC. It translates to CASSLDDYEQYF.

In its sample, this clonotype was seen many times. The J gene is TRBJ2-3, the V gene TRBV7-9; 10 bases are shared with TRBD2. Germline loops: CDR1 SEHNR, CDR2 FQNEAQ (reference sequence). There are 17 residues in the CDR3. J gave up 3 bases and V 1 base, and 7 bases lay outside the gene matches. The DNA of the CDR3 is TGTGCCAGCAGCTTAGTCAGCGGGGGGGTGTCTACAGATACGCAGTATTTT. As protein: CASSLVSGGVSTDTQYF. Complete variable domain (other parts from reference TRBV7-9 and TRBJ2-3): DTGVSQNPRHKITKRGQNVTFRCDPISEHNRLYWYRQTLGQGPEFLTYFQNEAQLEKSRLLSDRFSAERPKGSFSTLEIQRTEQGDSAMYLCASSLVSGGVSTDTQYFGPGTRLTVL.

The gene calls are TRBV2 and TRBJ1-3; perhaps TRBD1 as D (6 bases). Germline CDR1 reads SNHLY; CDR2 reads FYNNEI. V was cut by 6 bases and J by 4 bases, with 13 bases left in between. The CDR3 is made up of 14 amino acids. CDR3 in amino acids: CASSSGQSGNTIYF. The CDR3 DNA reads TGTGCCAGCAGCTCCGGACAGTCAGGAAACACCATATATTTT.

This clonotype was seen at least ten times. The V and J genes are TRBV29-1 and TRBJ1-1; 9 bases map to TRBD1. The V gene's germline CDR1 is SQVTM and CDR2 ANQGSEA. CDR3 length: 13 residues. The ends lost 7 bases at V and 1 base at J; junction bases unmatched: 4. CDR3 protein: CSAAQGANTEAFF. CDR3 DNA sequence: TGCAGCGCAGCACAGGGGGCGAACACTGAAGCTTTCTTT. Full variable domain (missing parts from reference TRBV29-1 and TRBJ1-1): SAVISQKPSRDICQRGTSLTIQCQVDSQVTMMFWYRQQPGQSLTLIATANQGSEATYESGFVIDKFPISRPNLTFSTLTVSNMSPEDSSIYLCSAAQGANTEAFFGQGTRLTVV.

This clonotype was detected ten times or more. The chain couples TRBV7-2 to TRBJ1-1; D uncertain. CDR1 is SGHTA and CDR2 is FQGNSA in the germline V gene. The V end was cut by 4 bases, the J end by 2 bases, with 5 bases between. This CDR3 comprises 12 residues. CDR3 coding DNA: TGTGCCAGCAGCTCGACAAACACTGAAGCTTTCTTT. Protein product: CASSSTNTEAFF.

This clonotype was seen a few times. V is TRBV19 and J is TRBJ1-2, with D possibly being TRBD1 (5 bases). The CDR3 consists of 17 residues. Germline CDR1 and CDR2: LNHDA and SQIVND (reference sequence). The V end lost 6 bases, the J end lost 2 bases, and 22 bases lay between the germline ends. The CDR3 is CASRPARQYRENYGYTF. The CDR3 nucleotides are TGTGCCAGTAGACCCGCTCGACAGTACCGAGAGAACTATGGCTACACCTTC. The entire variable domain, with the rest obtained from reference TRBV19 and TRBJ1-2, is as follows: DGGITQSPKYLFRKEGQNVTLSCEQNLNHDAMYWYRQDPGQGLRLIYYSQIVNDFQKGDIAEGYSVSREKKESFPLTVTSAQKNPTAFYLCASRPARQYRENYGYTFGSGTRLTVV.

This clonotype was seen ten or more times. The chain recombines TRBV2 with TRBJ1-6; TRBD1 might be the D (6 bases). The CDR3 spans 14 residues. Trimming stripped 3 bases from V and 12 bases from J, with 15 bases between. Germline loops: CDR1 SNHLY, CDR2 FYNNEI. Here the CDR3 reads CASSDEGGRRPLHF. The CDR3, as DNA: TGTGCCAGCAGTGACGAGGGGGGCCGTCGACCCCTCCACTTT.

This clonotype was detected many times. This chain links TRBV7-2 with TRBJ1-5, with TRBD1 as a possible D gene (5 bases). This CDR3 has 14 amino acids. Germline values: CDR1 SGHTA, CDR2 FQGNSA. The V gene lost 5 bases and the J gene lost 8 bases, with 16 bases spanning the gap. This CDR3 reads CASSPGQGVEPQHF. The CDR3 bases are TGTGCCAGCAGCCCCGGGCAGGGTGTGGAGCCCCAGCATTTT.

The sample holds a few counts of this clonotype. V gene TRBV4-1 combines with J gene TRBJ2-1; D not certain. The CDR3 contains 15 residues. CDR1 MGHRA and CDR2 YSYEKL come from the germline V gene. The V end was cut by 0 bases, the J end by 5 bases, with 11 bases between. As DNA, the CDR3 is TGCGCCAGCAGCCAAGAAGGGCACAGTGACAATGAGCAGTTCTTC. The encoded protein is CASSQEGHSDNEQFF.

The chain has TRBV10-3 and TRBJ1-6; D unresolved. V gave up 4 bases and J gave up 11 bases, with 12 bases separating them. This CDR3 is 13 amino acids long. Germline CDR1 reads ENHRY; CDR2 reads SYGVKD. The CDR3 nucleotides are TGTGCCATCAGTGTAGGTAGCGATGCACCCCTCCACTTT. Protein product: CAISVGSDAPLHF.